This T cell receptor (beta chain) was sequenced during a study of cytomegalovirus exposure and HLA in healthy donors. Study-level results: Later analysis revealed greater clonal expansion in HLA-associated TCR beta chains than in equally common others.

This clone was counted once. Antigen unknown. The PCR contained 60 Vbeta and 13 Jbeta primers. Only in-frame clones appear in the TCRdb table, and some are missing; sequencing was by immunoSEQ multiplex PCR. Found here are roughly 180,000 clones, 80% to 90% of them singletons; the top ten hold 0.77%. From germline, CDR1 is MDHEN and CDR2 SYDVKM. Trimming took 7 bases from V and 6 from J; bases not matched to a gene: 14. This CDR3 has 16 amino acids. Sequenced sample: PBMCs. The chain combines TRBV28 with TRBJ2-3; 9 bases fit TRBD2. The clonotype comes from a woman between 18 and 29 years old in good health and CMV-seronegative. CDR3 in amino acids: CASTKALAGELDTQYF. For the CDR3, the DNA is TGTGCCAGCACCAAGGCTTTAGCGGGGGAGCTGGATACGCAGTATTTT.